Listed below are T cell receptor beta chains from one sample, sequenced in a study of T-cell reconstitution after alpha-beta-depleted transplantation in children. TCRdb reanalysed the PCR reads using MiXCR and keeps one entry per CDR3 protein. Of hundreds of thousands of distinct CDR3 sequences in the sample, roughly 17% were seen once. The source was PBMCs from the stem cell graft donor, collected from the stem cell graft. The origin of the receptors is a human donor who donated a stem cell graft to a child with acute myeloid leukemia. The CDR3 runs from the conserved cysteine through the conserved F or W. Each record gives: D gene, clone size, J gene, V gene, CDR3 protein, CDR3 DNA. A D gene is named only where the DNA matches it firmly. Not all rows give a size; the values are once, few, many and, for expanded clones, a class.

- | - | TRBJ2-7 | TRBV5-1 | CASSPRTDYEQYF | TGCGCCAGCAGCCCGAGGACGGACTACGAGCAGTACTTC
TRBD1 | many | TRBJ2-1 | TRBV5-1 | CASSLEVTGSNEQFF | TGCGCCAGCAGCTTGGAAGTGACAGGGTCCAATGAGCAGTTCTTC
TRBD2 | few | TRBJ2-3 | TRBV11-2 | CASSLGPAGGASTDTQYF | TGTGCCAGCAGCTTAGGTCCAGCGGGGGGCGCTAGCACAGATACGCAGTATTTT
- | few | TRBJ2-1 | TRBV5-1 | CASSLQGAGEQFF | TGCGCCAGCAGCTTGCAGGGCGCTGGTGAGCAGTTCTTC
TRBD1 | many | TRBJ1-1 | TRBV29-1 | CSVNPGQRNTEAFF | TGCAGCGTCAATCCGGGACAGAGGAACACTGAAGCTTTCTTT
- | - | TRBJ1-2 | TRBV6-5 | CASTTANDGHTF | TGTGCCAGCACTACCGCTAACGATGGCCACACCTTC
- | - | TRBJ2-5 | TRBV12-3/TRBV12-4 | CASSFLVRGLWDVTQYF | TGTGCCAGCAGTTTTTTGGTACGGGGTTTATGGGACGTAACCCAGTACTTC
TRBD1 | few | TRBJ2-2 | TRBV12-5 | CASGIWTGQNTGELFF | TGTGCTAGTGGTATTTGGACAGGGCAAAACACCGGGGAGCTGTTTTTT
- | - | TRBJ1-1 | TRBV20-1 | CSANRDIDSDLIMVLENTEAFF | TGCAGTGCGAACCGGGACATTGATTCGGATCTCATCATGGTTCTCGAAAACACTGAAGCTTTCTTT
- | many | TRBJ2-7 | TRBV29-1 | CSVSTGFAGFEVEQYF | TGCAGCGTTTCCACAGGGTTCGCCGGATTTGAGGTCGAGCAGTACTTC
- | few | TRBJ2-7 | TRBV25-1 | CASRFSYEQYF | TGTGCCAGCAGGTTCTCCTACGAGCAGTACTTC
- | - | TRBJ1-1 | TRBV12-3/TRBV12-4 | CASSPITGRVEAFF | TGTGCCAGCAGTCCCATTACAGGGAGGGTTGAAGCTTTCTTT
- | - | TRBJ2-5 | TRBV25-1 | CASSEPPGVGAQYF | TGTGCCAGCAGTGAACCCCCAGGGGTTGGAGCCCAGTACTTC
- | many | TRBJ1-2 | TRBV10-3 | CAIGEDSNGYTF | TGTGCCATCGGGGAGGACAGTAATGGCTACACCTTC
TRBD1 | - | TRBJ2-6 | TRBV11-2 | CASSFSPGQGSGANVLTF | TGTGCCAGCAGCTTCTCCCCGGGACAGGGCTCTGGGGCCAACGTCCTGACTTTC
- | many | TRBJ2-2 | TRBV6-1 | CASIPPGAGELFF | TGTGCCAGCATTCCACCGGGGGCCGGGGAGCTGTTTTTT
TRBD1 | few | TRBJ1-6 | TRBV20-1 | CSARARDRTLYNSPLHF | TGCAGTGCTAGAGCCCGGGACAGGACATTATATAATTCACCCCTCCACTTT
- | many | TRBJ2-1 | TRBV7-9 | CASPQLENRDHENEQFF | TGTGCCAGCCCCCAGCTGGAAAACAGGGATCATGAGAATGAGCAGTTCTTC
- | - | TRBJ2-5 | TRBV7-7 | CASSSREFGSGLETQYF | TGTGCCAGCAGCTCTCGCGAGTTTGGGTCAGGGTTGGAGACCCAGTACTTC
TRBD1 | - | TRBJ2-2 | TRBV10-3 | CAIRADRVATGELFF | TGTGCCATCAGGGCGGACAGGGTGGCGACCGGGGAGCTGTTTTTT
- | many | TRBJ1-5 | TRBV10-3 | CAISESSWETGNQPQHF | TGTGCCATCAGTGAGTCTTCTTGGGAGACGGGCAATCAGCCCCAGCATTTT
TRBD2 | few | TRBJ2-1 | TRBV20-1 | CSASRASGRSYNEQFF | TGCAGTGCTAGCAGGGCTAGCGGGCGATCCTACAATGAGCAGTTCTTC
TRBD1 | - | TRBJ2-1 | TRBV7-9 | CASSLGSGTGGHNEQFF | TGTGCCAGCAGCTTAGGGTCCGGGACAGGGGGGCACAATGAGCAGTTCTTC
- | many | TRBJ2-1 | TRBV20-1 | CSARGRGEQFF | TGCAGTGCCCGGGGCCGGGGTGAGCAGTTCTTC
TRBD2 | - | TRBJ2-3 | TRBV20-1 | CSGPNSGGQSDTQYF | TGCAGCGGACCGAATAGCGGGGGACAATCAGATACGCAGTATTTT
- | few | TRBJ1-1 | TRBV7-2 | CASSFFETARVAFF | TGTGCCAGCAGCTTTTTCGAAACGGCCCGGGTAGCTTTCTTT
- | few | TRBJ1-4 | TRBV7-6 | CASSYRGRANEKLFF | TGTGCCAGCAGTTACCGGGGGCGAGCTAATGAAAAACTGTTTTTT
TRBD1 | - | TRBJ1-2 | TRBV10-3 | CAISRGVYGYTF | TGTGCCATCAGCAGGGGGGTCTATGGCTACACCTTC
- | - | TRBJ1-3 | TRBV5-1 | CARSPNFGNTIYF | TGCGCCCGCAGCCCCAACTTCGGAAACACCATATATTTT
- | - | TRBJ2-2 | TRBV5-1 | CASSLGTAANTGELFF | TGCGCCAGCAGCCTCGGGACTGCTGCGAACACCGGGGAGCTGTTTTTT
- | many | TRBJ1-2 | TRBV6-5 | CASSYSGDYGYTF | TGTGCCAGCAGTTACTCAGGGGATTATGGCTACACCTTC
- | many | TRBJ1-6 | TRBV5-1 | CASSPETPSLYNSPLHF | TGCGCCAGCAGCCCCGAGACGCCTTCTTTGTATAATTCACCCCTCCACTTT